These 26 T cell receptor beta chains came from one sample sequenced in a study of shared clonotypes between healthy human individuals. Sequenced by immunoSEQ multiplex PCR; TCRdb stores in-frame clones only, minus some. The top ten clones hold 0.13% of a sample with more than 2 million clones, 90% to 95% of them seen once. The sequenced sample was naive CD4+ T cells sorted from blood. Subset specified: CD45RA+ positively selected. Receptor source: a man younger than 30 in good health.

The chain has TRBV4-3 and TRBJ2-3, with unresolved D. The CDR3 has 14 residues. V dropped 4 bases and J dropped 4 bases, with 12 bases sitting between them. CDR1 and CDR2 (germline): LGHNA, YSLEER. The CDR3 coding sequence is TGCGCCAGCAGCCCCTCGGTGGTCCCAGATACGCAGTATTTT. The encoded protein is CASSPSVVPDTQYF.

The DNA for the CDR3 is TGTGCCGCTGGCAGACCTAGGGGTGAAAAACTGTTTTTT. Translating it yields CAAGRPRGEKLFF. The chain joins TRBV19 to TRBJ1-4, with a tentative D call TRBD1 (5 bases). There are 13 residues in the CDR3. Per germline, CDR1 LNHDA and CDR2 SQIVND (reference sequence). V dropped 11 bases and J dropped 7 bases, with 17 bases sitting between them.

The chain recombines TRBV19 with TRBJ2-2; D gene uncertain. The V and J ends lost 10 bases and 8 bases respectively, with 11 bases between them. The CDR3 contains 11 residues. Germline-derived CDR1 and CDR2 are LNHDA and SQIVND (reference sequence). The CDR3 reads CATATAGELFF. In DNA, the CDR3 is TGTGCCACCGCGACCGCGGGGGAGCTGTTTTTT.

The chain uses TRBV5-6 and TRBJ1-2, with no clear D. The CDR3 covers 13 residues. The V gene lost 0 bases and the J gene lost 4 bases, with 7 bases spanning the gap. Germline CDR1 reads SGHDT; CDR2 reads YYEEEE. CDR3 bases: TGTGCCAGCAGCTTGGGGCATACCTATGGCTACACCTTC. Protein: CASSLGHTYGYTF.

The chain employs TRBV18 and TRBJ2-7; the match to TRBD1 covers 8 bases. The CDR3 extends over 15 amino acids. J gave up 3 bases and V 3 bases, and 7 bases lay outside the gene matches. In germline, CDR1 is KGHSH, CDR2 LQKENI. The chain's CDR3 is CASSPPRDRSYEQYF. In DNA, the CDR3 is TGTGCCAGCTCACCCCCCCGGGACAGGAGCTACGAGCAGTACTTC.

The chain couples TRBV7-6 to TRBJ2-7, with TRBD2 matching over 11 bases. The ends lost 4 bases at V and 3 bases at J; junction bases unmatched: 8. This CDR3 is 16 amino acids long. Germline assignment: CDR1 SGHVS and CDR2 FNYEAQ. The CDR3 region is CASSSGLAEMNYEQYF. The DNA for the CDR3 is TGTGCCAGCAGCTCGGGACTAGCGGAAATGAACTACGAGCAGTACTTC.

This CDR3 reads CASSLQGKRTEAFF. CDR3 nucleotides: TGTGCCAGCTCATTACAGGGGAAACGGACTGAAGCTTTCTTT. The chain joins TRBV18 to TRBJ1-1; 7 nucleotides match TRBD1. J gave up 5 bases and V 5 bases, and 8 bases lay outside the gene matches. The CDR3 consists of 14 residues. CDR1 KGHSH and CDR2 LQKENI come from the germline V gene. Together with reference TRBV18 and TRBJ1-1, the CDR3 gives the full variable domain: NAGVMQNPRHLVRRRGQEARLRCSPMKGHSHVYWYRQLPEEGLKFMVYLQKENIIDESGMPKERFSAEFPKEGPSILRIQQVVRGDSAAYFCASSLQGKRTEAFFGQGTRLTVV.

CDR3 DNA sequence: TGCGCCAGCAGTCAGGGGGCCGAAAAACTGTTTTTT. It yields the protein CASSQGAEKLFF. The chain recombines TRBV23-1 with TRBJ1-4; D is perhaps TRBD1 (6 bases). Being an ORF, TRBV23-1 has a function that is uncertain. The CDR3 runs 12 residues. Between the trimmed V and J ends, which lost 3 bases and 8 bases, there was a span of 7 bases.

The V gene is TRBV5-1, the J gene TRBJ2-7, with D maybe TRBD2 (6 bases). Germline CDR1 SGHRS, CDR2 YFSETQ. The CDR3 runs to 15 residues. Trimming took off 5 bases at V and 2 bases at J, with 17 bases between the two ends. CDR3 protein: CASRLGGASTYEQYF. CDR3 bases: TGCGCCAGCAGACTAGGAGGGGCGAGCACCTACGAGCAGTACTTC. Full variable domain (missing parts from reference TRBV5-1 and TRBJ2-7): KAGVTQTPRYLIKTRGQQVTLSCSPISGHRSVSWYQQTPGQGLQFLFEYFSETQRNKGNFPGRFSGRQFSNSRSEMNVSTLELGDSALYLCASRLGGASTYEQYFGPGTRLTVT.

This clone was recorded only once. The chain employs TRBV5-1 and TRBJ2-2; 12 nucleotides agree with TRBD1. Germline CDR1 is SGHRS and CDR2 is YFSETQ. V lost 4 bases and J lost 7; bases outside the gene matches: 20. The CDR3 consists of 20 residues. The CDR3 here is CASSLDDLTGTGGVNGELFF. The CDR3 nucleotides read TGCGCCAGCAGCCTAGATGATCTGACCGGGACAGGGGGCGTGAACGGGGAGCTGTTTTTT.

The chain combines TRBV4-2 with TRBJ1-2; D is possibly TRBD1 (5 bases). Germline V gene sequence: CDR1 LGHNA, CDR2 YNFKEQ. The CDR3 consists of 15 residues. Deletions cut 4 bases from V and 4 bases from J, with 16 bases between. CDR3 residues: CASSPGGPNPYGYTF. DNA for the CDR3: TGTGCCAGCAGCCCCGGGGGTCCCAACCCCTATGGCTACACCTTC.

Concerning this clone itself: The sample carries other DNA sequences with the same CDR3. This chain links TRBV25-1 with TRBJ2-2; D possibly corresponds to TRBD2 (7 bases). Trimming removed 6 bases from V and 0 bases from J, with 8 bases in between. Germline values: CDR1 MGHDK, CDR2 SYGVNS. The CDR3 runs 14 residues. CDR3 coding DNA: TGTGCCAGCAGCGGGGGGCCGAACACCGGGGAGCTGTTTTTT. Its translation: CASSGGPNTGELFF.

The chain combines TRBV7-2 with TRBJ1-4; D possibly corresponds to TRBD1 (6 bases). CDR1 is SGHTA and CDR2 is FQGNSA in the germline V gene. The CDR3 covers 15 residues. The V and J ends lost 6 bases and 4 bases respectively, with 15 bases between them. CDR3 sequence reads: CASSLSSGVNEKLFF. Written as DNA, the CDR3 is TGTGCCAGCAGTCTTAGTTCAGGGGTTAATGAAAAACTGTTTTTT.

The rearrangement joins TRBV7-9 to TRBJ1-2; D gene ambiguous. Trimming stripped 0 bases from V and 5 bases from J, with 16 bases between. CDR1 SEHNR and CDR2 FQNEAQ come from the germline V gene (reference sequence). The CDR3 is 16 residues long. In DNA form, the CDR3 reads TGTGCCAGCAGCTTAGCCCACGGCGGATTGGAGTATGGCTACACCTTC. It codes for CASSLAHGGLEYGYTF.

This rearrangement joins TRBV27 to TRBJ1-2; D call uncertain. The CDR3 consists of 13 residues. Germline V lookup: CDR1 MNHEY, CDR2 SMNVEV (reference sequence). Trimming left V 3 bases short and J 8 bases short, with 13 bases between. CDR3 DNA: TGTGCCAGCAGTTTGTGGTCAGGATACGGCTACACCTTC. Its protein product is CASSLWSGYGYTF.

The chain joins TRBV2 to TRBJ2-5; 7 bases are a match to TRBD1. Germline V gene lookup returns CDR1 SNHLY and CDR2 FYNNEI. V shed 6 bases and J 4 bases; nucleotides not matched to a gene: 5. CDR3 length: 13 amino acids. The CDR3 DNA is TGTGCCAGCAGACCCTGGACAGGAGAGACCCAGTACTTC. Translating gives CASRPWTGETQYF.

The chain combines TRBV6-5 with TRBJ1-3; no firm D call. This CDR3 is 11 amino acids long. Trimming removed 4 bases at V and 7 bases at J, with 5 bases between. In germline, CDR1 is MNHEY, CDR2 SVGAGI. The CDR3 DNA reads TGTGCCAGCAGTTCCGTCAACACCATATATTTT. As protein: CASSSVNTIYF.

This clone appeared a single time. The chain carries TRBV2 and TRBJ1-1; D gene uncertain. CDR1 is SNHLY, CDR2 FYNNEI, per germline. Trimming removed 1 base at V and 4 bases at J, with 7 bases between. The CDR3 sequence is 13 residues long. The CDR3 sequence is CASSEEAATEAFF. CDR3 DNA sequence: TGTGCCAGCAGTGAAGAGGCGGCCACTGAAGCTTTCTTT.

V and J are TRBV10-1 and TRBJ1-6; a weak D match, TRBD1 (6 bases). The V gene's germline CDR1 is WNHNN and CDR2 SYGVQD (reference sequence). The CDR3 is made up of 16 amino acids. Trimming shortened V by 6 bases and J by 5 bases, and 17 bases separated the two germline ends. The CDR3 loop is CASRGVEGEDNSPLHF. The CDR3 region has the DNA TGCGCCAGCAGGGGGGTGGAGGGGGAAGATAATTCACCCCTCCACTTT.

The V call is TRBV11-2, the J call TRBJ2-1; TRBD1 might be the D (6 bases). CDR3 length equals 17 residues. Germline V lookup: CDR1 SGHAT, CDR2 FQNNGV. V lost 4 bases and J lost 0, with 16 bases in between. CDR3 nucleotide sequence: TGTGCCAGCAGCTCCAGGGGCGCCGCCAGCTCCTACAATGAGCAGTTCTTC. Protein sequence: CASSSRGAASSYNEQFF.

The rearrangement joins TRBV19 to TRBJ1-4, with TRBD1 matching over 7 bases. Trimming took 3 bases from V and 12 from J; bases not matched to a gene: 13. The germline V gene has CDR1 LNHDA and CDR2 SQIVND (reference sequence). The CDR3 length is 15 residues. CDR3 amino acids: CASSIGDRDDVELFF. CDR3 sequence (DNA): TGTGCCAGTAGTATCGGCGACAGGGATGACGTCGAACTGTTTTTT.

V and J are TRBV7-6 and TRBJ2-2; TRBD2 agrees at 8 bases. CDR1 and CDR2 from the germline V gene are SGHVS and FNYEAQ. Germline trimming cut 1 base from V and 6 bases from J; bases unmatched to any gene: 10. The CDR3 contains 17 residues. The CDR3, as DNA: TGTGCCAGCAGCTTAGTTCCAGTCGGACTAGCCCCCGGGGAGCTGTTTTTT. Its translation: CASSLVPVGLAPGELFF. The full variable domain, with the rest looked up from reference TRBV7-6 and TRBJ2-2, is GAGVSQSPRYKVTKRGQDVALRCDPISGHVSLYWYRQALGQGPEFLTYFNYEAQQDKSGLPNDRFSAERPEGSISTLTIQRTEQRDSAMYRCASSLVPVGLAPGELFFGEGSRLTVL.

The CDR3 reads CASSPTQESGPYYGYTF. For the CDR3, the DNA is TGTGCCAGCAGCCCAACGCAGGAAAGCGGGCCCTACTATGGCTACACCTTC. The chain has TRBV9 and TRBJ1-2; D is uncertain. The CDR3 length is 17 residues. The V gene's germline CDR1 is SGDLS and CDR2 YYNGEE. Trimming took off 4 bases at V and 3 bases at J, with 22 bases between the two ends.

The V gene is TRBV2, the J gene TRBJ2-1; D is perhaps TRBD2 (6 bases). CDR1 SNHLY and CDR2 FYNNEI come from the germline V gene. The CDR3 length is 15 residues. Trimming shortened V by 4 bases and J by 5 bases, and 15 bases separated the two germline ends. Written as DNA, the CDR3 is TGTGCCAGCAGTGCCTCCTCCCGGGGGAACAATGAGCAGTTCTTC. Its translation: CASSASSRGNNEQFF.

This clone was detected once. The V gene is TRBV7-2, the J gene TRBJ1-1, with D possibly being TRBD1 (6 bases). The CDR3 contains 14 residues. Germline V gene lookup returns CDR1 SGHTA and CDR2 FQGNSA. Deletions cut 5 bases from V and 5 bases from J, with 15 bases between. The CDR3 bases are TGTGCCAGCAGCCCATTGGGGGCGGAGACTGAAGCTTTCTTT. It yields the protein CASSPLGAETEAFF. Full variable domain (rest looked up from reference TRBV7-2 and TRBJ1-1): GAGVSQSPSNKVTEKGKDVELRCDPISGHTALYWYRQSLGQGLEFLIYFQGNSAPDKSGLPSDRFSAERTGGSVSTLTIQRTQQEDSAVYLCASSPLGAETEAFFGQGTRLTVV.

Details on this clone: Other DNA sequences in the sample encode the same CDR3. The rearrangement joins TRBV15 to TRBJ2-1; D is unresolved. V was clipped by 0 bases and J by 8 bases, with 5 bases between them. The CDR3 loop spans 12 amino acids. Germline-derived CDR1 and CDR2 are LNHNV and YYDKDF (reference sequence). For the CDR3, the DNA is TGTGCCACCAGCAGAGATCGGTATGAGCAGTTCTTC. It yields the protein CATSRDRYEQFF.